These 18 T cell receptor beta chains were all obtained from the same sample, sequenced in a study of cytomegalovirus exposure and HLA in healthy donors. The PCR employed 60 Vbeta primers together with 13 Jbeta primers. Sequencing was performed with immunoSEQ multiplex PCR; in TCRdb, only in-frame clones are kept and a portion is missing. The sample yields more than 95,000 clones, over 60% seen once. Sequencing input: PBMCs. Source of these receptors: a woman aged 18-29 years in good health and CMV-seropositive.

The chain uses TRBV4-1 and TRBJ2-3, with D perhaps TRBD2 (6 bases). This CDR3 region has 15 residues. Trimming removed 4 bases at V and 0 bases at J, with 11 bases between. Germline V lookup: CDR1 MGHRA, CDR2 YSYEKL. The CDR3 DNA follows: TGCGCCAGCAGCCCCAGCGGGTCTAGCACAGATACGCAGTATTTT. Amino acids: CASSPSGSSTDTQYF.

The CDR3 nucleotides read TGTGCCTGGAGTAGCACAGGGTTCGGACAGCCCCAGCATTTT. This sequence encodes CAWSSTGFGQPQHF. The chain combines TRBV30 with TRBJ1-5; a weak D match, TRBD1 (6 bases). Germline CDR1 is GTSNPN and CDR2 is SVGIG (reference sequence). CDR3 size: 14 residues. V was shortened by 2 bases and J by 7 bases, with 15 bases between the two germline ends.

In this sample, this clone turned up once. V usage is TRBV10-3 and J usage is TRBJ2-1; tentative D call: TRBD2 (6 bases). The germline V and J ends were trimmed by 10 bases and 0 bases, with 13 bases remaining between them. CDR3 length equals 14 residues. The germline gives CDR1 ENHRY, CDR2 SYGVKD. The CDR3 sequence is CATKDGSSYNEQFF. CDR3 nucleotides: TGTGCCACCAAGGACGGGAGCTCCTACAATGAGCAGTTCTTC.

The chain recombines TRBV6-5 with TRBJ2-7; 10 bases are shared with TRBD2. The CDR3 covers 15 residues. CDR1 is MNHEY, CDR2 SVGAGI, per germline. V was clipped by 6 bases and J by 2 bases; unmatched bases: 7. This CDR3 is CASSTTAGGPYEQYF. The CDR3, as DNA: TGTGCCAGCAGCACCACAGCGGGAGGGCCCTACGAGCAGTACTTC.

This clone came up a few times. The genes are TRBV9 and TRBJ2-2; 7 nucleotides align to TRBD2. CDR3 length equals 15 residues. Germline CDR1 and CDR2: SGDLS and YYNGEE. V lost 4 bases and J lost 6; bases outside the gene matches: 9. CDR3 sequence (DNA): TGTGCCAGCAGCCCCCGGGGGGTGATTCCCGGGGAGCTGTTTTTT. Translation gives CASSPRGVIPGELFF.

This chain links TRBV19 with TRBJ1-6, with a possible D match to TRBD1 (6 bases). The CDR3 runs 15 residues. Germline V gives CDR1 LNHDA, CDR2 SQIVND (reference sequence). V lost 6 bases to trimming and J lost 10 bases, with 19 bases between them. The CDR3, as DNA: TGTGCCAGTAGCCCCAACGGGGGGCGCGGATCACCCCTCCACTTT. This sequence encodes CASSPNGGRGSPLHF.

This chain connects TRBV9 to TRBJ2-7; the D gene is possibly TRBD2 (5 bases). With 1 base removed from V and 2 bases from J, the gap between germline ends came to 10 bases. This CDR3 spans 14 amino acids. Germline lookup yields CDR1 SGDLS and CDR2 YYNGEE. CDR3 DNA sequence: TGTGCCAGCAGCGTAATGGAGGCCACCTACGAGCAGTACTTC. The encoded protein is CASSVMEATYEQYF. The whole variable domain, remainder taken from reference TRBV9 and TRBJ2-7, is DSGVTQTPKHLITATGQRVTLRCSPRSGDLSVYWYQQSLDQGLQFLIQYYNGEERAKGNILERFSAQQFPDLHSELNLSSLELGDSALYFCASSVMEATYEQYFGPGTRLTVT.

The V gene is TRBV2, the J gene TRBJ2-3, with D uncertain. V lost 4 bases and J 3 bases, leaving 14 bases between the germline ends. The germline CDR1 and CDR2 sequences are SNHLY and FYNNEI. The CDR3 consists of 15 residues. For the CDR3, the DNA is TGTGCCAGCAGTGCGAGCGCTACCCAAACAGATACGCAGTATTTT. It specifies CASSASATQTDTQYF.

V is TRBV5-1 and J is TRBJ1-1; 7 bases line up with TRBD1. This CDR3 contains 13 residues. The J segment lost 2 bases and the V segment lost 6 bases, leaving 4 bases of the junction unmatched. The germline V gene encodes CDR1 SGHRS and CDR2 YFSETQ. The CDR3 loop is CASMRGLNTEAFF. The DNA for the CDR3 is TGCGCCAGCATGAGGGGGCTCAACACTGAAGCTTTCTTT.

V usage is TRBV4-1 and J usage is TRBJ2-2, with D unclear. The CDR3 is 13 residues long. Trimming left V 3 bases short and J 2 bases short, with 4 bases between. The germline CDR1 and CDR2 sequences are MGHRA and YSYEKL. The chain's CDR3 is CASSQRNTGELFF. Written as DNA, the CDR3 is TGCGCCAGCAGCCAGAGAAACACCGGGGAGCTGTTTTTT.

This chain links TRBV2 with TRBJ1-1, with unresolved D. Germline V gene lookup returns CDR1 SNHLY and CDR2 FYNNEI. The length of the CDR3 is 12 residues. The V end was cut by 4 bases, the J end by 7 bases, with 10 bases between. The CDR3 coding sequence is TGTGCCAGCAGTGTTTTTAGAGGTGAAGCTTTCTTT. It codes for CASSVFRGEAFF.

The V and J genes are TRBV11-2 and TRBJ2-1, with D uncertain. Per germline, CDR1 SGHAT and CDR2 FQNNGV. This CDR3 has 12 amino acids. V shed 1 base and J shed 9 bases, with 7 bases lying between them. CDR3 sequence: CASSLGVAEQFF. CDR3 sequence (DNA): TGTGCCAGCAGCTTAGGTGTAGCTGAGCAGTTCTTC.

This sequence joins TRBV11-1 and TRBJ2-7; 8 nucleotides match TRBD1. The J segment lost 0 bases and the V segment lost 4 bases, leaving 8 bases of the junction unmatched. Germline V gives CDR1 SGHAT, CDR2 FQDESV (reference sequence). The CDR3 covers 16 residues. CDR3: CASSSPRQGSSYEQYF. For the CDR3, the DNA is TGTGCCAGCAGCTCCCCCAGACAGGGGAGCTCCTACGAGCAGTACTTC.

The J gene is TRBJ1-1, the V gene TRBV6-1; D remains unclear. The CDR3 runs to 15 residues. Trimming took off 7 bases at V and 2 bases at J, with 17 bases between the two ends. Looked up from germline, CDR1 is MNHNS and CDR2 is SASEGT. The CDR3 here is CASNGLVTANTEAFF. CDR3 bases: TGTGCCAGCAACGGATTAGTTACAGCAAACACTGAAGCTTTCTTT.

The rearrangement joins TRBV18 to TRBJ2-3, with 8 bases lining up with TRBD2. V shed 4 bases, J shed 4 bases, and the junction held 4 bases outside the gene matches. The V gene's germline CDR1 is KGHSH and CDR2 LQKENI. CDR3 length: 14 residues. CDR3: CASSLREVPDTQYF. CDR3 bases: TGTGCCAGCTCACTGCGGGAGGTCCCAGATACGCAGTATTTT.

The DNA for the CDR3 is TGCGCCAGCAGCTTGGACGGGACAGGGGGCTGGAATGAGCAGTTCTTC. This codes for CASSLDGTGGWNEQFF. V gene TRBV5-1 combines with J gene TRBJ2-1; 12 bases agree with TRBD1. The CDR3 has 16 amino acids. V lost 0 bases, J lost 7 bases, and 5 bases stayed unmatched. Germline assignment: CDR1 SGHRS and CDR2 YFSETQ. The variable domain in full, completed from reference TRBV5-1 and TRBJ2-1, reads KAGVTQTPRYLIKTRGQQVTLSCSPISGHRSVSWYQQTPGQGLQFLFEYFSETQRNKGNFPGRFSGRQFSNSRSEMNVSTLELGDSALYLCASSLDGTGGWNEQFFGPGTRLTVL.

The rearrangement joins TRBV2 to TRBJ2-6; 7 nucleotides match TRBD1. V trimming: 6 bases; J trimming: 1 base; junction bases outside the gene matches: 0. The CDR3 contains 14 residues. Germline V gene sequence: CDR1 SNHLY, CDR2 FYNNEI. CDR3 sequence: CASRTGSGANVLTF. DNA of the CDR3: TGTGCCAGCAGGACAGGGTCTGGGGCCAACGTCCTGACTTTC. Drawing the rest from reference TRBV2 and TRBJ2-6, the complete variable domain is EPEVTQTPSHQVTQMGQEVILRCVPISNHLYFYWYRQILGQKVEFLVSFYNNEISEKSEIFDDQFSVERPDGSNFTLKIRSTKLEDSAMYFCASRTGSGANVLTFGAGSRLTVL.

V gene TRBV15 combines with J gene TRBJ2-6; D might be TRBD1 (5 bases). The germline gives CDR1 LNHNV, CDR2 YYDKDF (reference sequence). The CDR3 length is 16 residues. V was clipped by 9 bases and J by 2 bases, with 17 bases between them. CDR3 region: CATTQGRVAGANVLTF. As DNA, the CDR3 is TGTGCCACGACCCAGGGCAGGGTCGCTGGGGCCAACGTCCTGACTTTC.